The 32 T cell receptor beta chains reported below all come from one sample, sequenced in a study of T cell repertoires in cytomegalovirus infection. TCRdb reprocessed the reads via MiXCR and lists one record per CDR3 protein. The sample carries roughly 500,000 distinct CDR3 sequences, 25% to 35% recorded once. Which antigens these TCRs recognize remains unknown. The source material was cultured PBMCs, sampled from culture after CMV antigen stimulation. The receptors here all came from a human donor in good health (CMV status not recorded). Some clones in this sample may be carry-over from other donors' samples.

The chain couples TRBV6-2 or TRBV6-3 to TRBJ1-1; D is possibly TRBD1 (6 bases). V was clipped by 6 bases and J by 0 bases, with 20 bases between them. Germline lookup yields CDR1 MNHEY and CDR2 SVGEGT. CDR3 length equals 17 residues. The CDR3: CASSQLQGASLNTEAFF. As DNA, the CDR3 is TGTGCCAGCAGCCAACTACAGGGAGCCTCCTTGAACACTGAAGCTTTCTTT.

This clonotype has at least ten counts. This chain links TRBV7-6 with TRBJ2-1, with 10 bases matching TRBD2. CDR3 size: 16 residues. Trimming took 5 bases from V and 6 from J; bases not matched to a gene: 10. CDR1 SGHVS and CDR2 FNYEAQ come from the germline V gene. The CDR3 is CASSPSVASGSNEQFF. In DNA, the CDR3 is TGTGCCAGCAGCCCTAGTGTGGCTAGCGGGAGCAATGAGCAGTTCTTC.

J is TRBJ1-6 and V is TRBV7-3, with D unclear. Trimming removed 2 bases from V and 7 bases from J, with 6 bases in between. Germline V gives CDR1 SGHTA, CDR2 FQGTGA. The CDR3 runs to 13 residues. DNA for the CDR3: TGTGCCAGCAGCTTAGAACTAAATTCACCCCTCCACTTT. This encodes CASSLELNSPLHF.

The chain employs TRBV4-3 and TRBJ2-5; D gene unclear. The CDR3 loop spans 14 amino acids. Trimming shortened V by 1 base and J by 2 bases, and 8 bases separated the two germline ends. Germline CDR1 reads LGHNA; CDR2 reads YSLEER. The CDR3 DNA sequence: TGCGCCAGCAGCCAAGCCACGCATCAAGAGACCCAGTACTTC. The encoded protein is CASSQATHQETQYF.

The chain employs TRBV20-1 and TRBJ2-3, with TRBD1 as a possible D gene (6 bases). V lost 5 bases to trimming and J lost 2 bases, with 17 bases between them. Germline assignment: CDR1 DFQATT and CDR2 SNEGSKA (reference sequence). The CDR3 covers 15 residues. This chain's CDR3 is CSARGGRGLTDTQYF. Written as DNA, the CDR3 is TGCAGTGCTCGAGGGGGTCGGGGCCTCACAGATACGCAGTATTTT.

The genes are TRBV20-1 and TRBJ1-6; D not certain. CDR1 and CDR2 (germline): DFQATT, SNEGSKA (reference sequence). V lost 4 bases and J lost 0, with 16 bases in between. This CDR3 comprises 17 residues. The CDR3 DNA is TGCAGTGCTACTGCACCTGAAGAGAGCTCCTATAATTCACCCCTCCACTTT. It is translated as CSATAPEESSYNSPLHF.

The chain combines TRBV24-1 with TRBJ2-1; tentatively, D is TRBD2 (6 bases). CDR1 is KGHDR, CDR2 SFDVKD, per germline. The CDR3 consists of 13 residues. V gave up 5 bases and J gave up 5 bases, with 9 bases separating them. CDR3 bases: TGTGCCACCAGTGCGGGAGCAAACAATGAGCAGTTCTTC. This gives the protein CATSAGANNEQFF.

The chain has TRBV7-2 and TRBJ2-2; D unresolved. CDR3 length: 15 residues. V dropped 1 base and J dropped 1 base, with 7 bases sitting between them. CDR1 and CDR2 from the germline V gene are SGHTA and FQGNSA. CDR3 in amino acids: CASSLDSRNTGELFF. The CDR3 nucleotides are TGTGCCAGCAGCTTAGATTCCAGGAACACCGGGGAGCTGTTTTTT.

The rearrangement uses TRBV19 and TRBJ2-1; 8 bases agree with TRBD2. The germline V gene encodes CDR1 LNHDA and CDR2 SQIVND (reference sequence). J was trimmed by 2 bases and V by 4 bases; bases with no gene match: 1. The CDR3 is made up of 14 amino acids. The CDR3 spells CASSSGRPYNEQFF. CDR3 DNA sequence: TGTGCCAGTAGTAGCGGGAGGCCCTACAATGAGCAGTTCTTC.

This clonotype was counted at least ten times. V usage is TRBV7-8 and J usage is TRBJ1-4, with 7 bases identical to TRBD1. V was clipped by 5 bases and J by 8 bases; unmatched bases: 8. Germline V gene lookup returns CDR1 SGHVS and CDR2 FQNEAQ. The CDR3 spans 14 residues. The CDR3 loop is CASSPQGSAEKLFF. The CDR3 nucleotides are TGTGCCAGCAGCCCACAGGGGTCGGCGGAAAAACTGTTTTTT.

This clonotype was seen a handful of times. The V gene is TRBV30, the J gene TRBJ1-1; weak D call: TRBD1 (5 bases). CDR3 length: 12 residues. Germline CDR1 GTSNPN, CDR2 SVGIG (reference sequence). V shed 1 base and J shed 6 bases, with 9 bases lying between them. The CDR3 here is CAWSEGVSEAFF. CDR3 sequence (DNA): TGTGCCTGGAGTGAAGGGGTATCTGAAGCTTTCTTT.

The chain has TRBV7-9 and TRBJ2-1; D is unclear. Trimming pared 1 base from V and 7 bases from J, leaving 14 bases between. The CDR3 has 15 residues. The germline V gene has CDR1 SEHNR and CDR2 FQNEAQ (reference sequence). The chain's CDR3 is CASSLVLDALNEQFF. The CDR3 DNA reads as TGTGCCAGCAGCTTAGTATTGGACGCTCTTAATGAGCAGTTCTTC.

V is TRBV7-2 and J is TRBJ1-2, with TRBD1 matching 11 bases. The CDR3 loop spans 15 amino acids. Losses at the gene ends were 4 bases for V and 6 bases for J; bases not matched to a gene: 7. In germline, CDR1 is SGHTA, CDR2 FQGNSA. CDR3 coding DNA: TGTGCCAGCAGCTCGGGACAGGGGGTACGGGATGGCTACACCTTC. Its protein is CASSSGQGVRDGYTF.

The gene calls are TRBV4-1 and TRBJ1-6; 7 bases map to TRBD1. This CDR3 has 18 residues. V shed 3 bases and J 0 bases; nucleotides not matched to a gene: 8. Germline loops: CDR1 MGHRA, CDR2 YSYEKL. This CDR3 is CASSQETGAGSYNSPLHF. The CDR3 DNA follows: TGCGCCAGCAGCCAGGAAACAGGGGCAGGCTCCTATAATTCACCCCTCCACTTT.

The chain employs TRBV7-2 and TRBJ2-3, with 11 bases matching TRBD2. The ends lost 5 bases at V and 1 base at J; junction bases unmatched: 5. Germline CDR1 is SGHTA and CDR2 is FQGNSA. The length of the CDR3 is 16 residues. In nucleotides, the CDR3 is TGTGCCAGCAGCCCTAGCGGGAGGACCCGCACAGATACGCAGTATTTT. It yields the protein CASSPSGRTRTDTQYF.

The chain combines TRBV5-1 with TRBJ2-2; the match to TRBD2 covers 10 bases. J gave up 8 bases and V 4 bases, and 14 bases lay outside the gene matches. This CDR3 contains 17 residues. Germline values: CDR1 SGHRS, CDR2 YFSETQ. CDR3 amino acids: CASSAQALAGAPGELFF. CDR3 coding DNA: TGCGCCAGCAGCGCCCAGGCGCTAGCGGGAGCCCCTGGGGAGCTGTTTTTT.

The sample holds many counts of this clonotype. The chain recombines TRBV2 with TRBJ2-2; D not resolved. Germline CDR1 is SNHLY and CDR2 is FYNNEI. Trimming pared 1 base from V and 3 bases from J, leaving 3 bases between. The CDR3 consists of 13 residues. The chain's CDR3 is CASSEGYTGELFF. The CDR3 coding sequence is TGTGCCAGCAGTGAAGGGTACACCGGGGAGCTGTTTTTT.

The chain uses TRBV9 and TRBJ2-3, with TRBD2 identical over 8 bases. The germline V gene has CDR1 SGDLS and CDR2 YYNGEE. This CDR3 is built from 17 residues. V lost 0 bases and J lost 5; bases outside the gene matches: 11. The chain's CDR3 is CASSVAPAGAAGDTQYF. Written as DNA, the CDR3 is TGTGCCAGCAGCGTAGCCCCAGCGGGAGCTGCTGGAGATACGCAGTATTTT. The full variable domain, completed using reference TRBV9 and TRBJ2-3, is DSGVTQTPKHLITATGQRVTLRCSPRSGDLSVYWYQQSLDQGLQFLIQYYNGEERAKGNILERFSAQQFPDLHSELNLSSLELGDSALYFCASSVAPAGAAGDTQYFGPGTRLTVL.

The chain carries TRBV6-5 and TRBJ2-2; the match to TRBD2 covers 12 bases. There are 19 residues in the CDR3. Losses at the gene ends were 2 bases for V and 7 bases for J; bases not matched to a gene: 14. Germline loops: CDR1 MNHEY, CDR2 SVGAGI. CDR3 amino acids: CASSYPPRTSGNSGGELFF. CDR3 sequence (DNA): TGTGCCAGCAGTTACCCTCCGCGGACTAGCGGGAACTCGGGCGGGGAGCTGTTTTTT.

The chain is built from TRBV6-2 or TRBV6-3 and TRBJ2-7; TRBD2 agrees at 7 bases. V was clipped by 9 bases and J by 5 bases; unmatched bases: 13. The CDR3 has 14 amino acids. Looked up from germline, CDR1 is MNHEY and CDR2 is SVGEGT. In nucleotides, the CDR3 is TGTGCCAGTAAAGAGTCGGGAGGAGGACACGAGCAGTACGTC. Protein: CASKESGGGHEQYV.

CDR3 loop: CASSLETGSGEKLFF. The CDR3 DNA is TGTGCCAGCAGCTTGGAGACAGGGTCGGGCGAAAAACTGTTTTTT. J is TRBJ1-4 and V is TRBV5-4; TRBD1 agrees at 7 bases. J gave up 8 bases and V 0 bases, and 7 bases lay outside the gene matches. This CDR3 contains 15 residues. Germline assignment: CDR1 SGHNT and CDR2 YYREEE (reference sequence).

The table lists this clonotype with a few counts. The V call is TRBV6-2 or TRBV6-3, the J call TRBJ1-3; 7 bases agree with TRBD1. Germline loops: CDR1 MNHEY, CDR2 SVGEGT. The trim removed 6 bases at V and 2 bases at J, leaving 10 bases unmatched. The CDR3 length is 16 residues. Here the CDR3 DNA reads TGTGCCAGCAGACCGAACGACAGGGCAGCTGGAAACACCATATATTTT. Its protein is CASRPNDRAAGNTIYF.

This clonotype was picked up a small number of times. The chain is built from TRBV6-2 or TRBV6-3 and TRBJ2-2; 10 bases agree with TRBD2. V gave up 7 bases and J gave up 6 bases; unmatched junction bases: 5. Germline loops: CDR1 MNHEY, CDR2 SVGEGT. The CDR3 consists of 14 residues. CDR3: CASNPAGGAGELFF. The CDR3, as DNA: TGTGCCAGCAATCCAGCGGGAGGGGCCGGGGAGCTGTTTTTT.

V gene TRBV28 combines with J gene TRBJ2-2; tentative D call: TRBD1 (7 bases). Germline CDR1 MDHEN, CDR2 SYDVKM. V shed 4 bases and J shed 5 bases, with 17 bases lying between them. The CDR3 is 16 amino acids. CDR3 coding DNA: TGTGCCAGCAGTTCACCTGGACAGGAGGGAACCGGGGAGCTGTTTTTT. It yields the protein CASSSPGQEGTGELFF.

This clonotype occurred a few times. V usage is TRBV7-2 and J usage is TRBJ2-1, with 9 bases aligning to TRBD1. Germline assignment: CDR1 SGHTA and CDR2 FQGNSA. The length of the CDR3 is 18 residues. Trimming at V came to 0 bases and at J to 7 bases, leaving 13 bases not matched to a gene. In DNA form, the CDR3 reads TGTGCCAGCAGCTTAGCGGTCCCTACAGGGGGCGCAGGTAATGAGCAGTTCTTC. This translates into CASSLAVPTGGAGNEQFF.

The chain has TRBV6-5 and TRBJ2-1; TRBD2 matches 8 bases. This CDR3 spans 15 amino acids. Trimming cost V 0 bases and J 8 bases; bases outside gene matches: 6. The germline gives CDR1 MNHEY, CDR2 SVGAGI. CDR3: CASSYSRSGGDEQFF. The CDR3 region has the DNA TGTGCCAGCAGTTACTCGAGGTCGGGAGGGGATGAGCAGTTCTTC.

This clonotype has a handful of counts. The CDR3 nucleotides read TGCAGTGCTAGTATGAGCAATCAGCCCCAGCATTTT. Protein sequence: CSASMSNQPQHF. The rearrangement joins TRBV20-1 to TRBJ1-5; no clear D gene. The germline V gene has CDR1 DFQATT and CDR2 SNEGSKA (reference sequence). There are 12 residues in the CDR3. V was pared by 3 bases and J by 1 base, with 4 bases between.

Many counts were recorded for this clonotype. The CDR3 bases are TGTGCCAGCAGCTCGGACAGGGGAAGCAATCAGCCCCAGCATTTT. Residues: CASSSDRGSNQPQHF. The J gene is TRBJ1-5, the V gene TRBV3-1; 9 bases fit TRBD1. The CDR3 has 15 residues. With V trimmed by 5 bases and J by 1 base, 3 bases remained unmatched. In germline, CDR1 is LGHDT, CDR2 YNNKEL (reference sequence).

This rearrangement joins TRBV7-9 to TRBJ2-3, with 9 bases that match TRBD1. The CDR3 consists of 19 residues. J gave up 1 base and V 5 bases, and 16 bases lay outside the gene matches. Germline V CDR1 and CDR2: SEHNR, FQNEAQ (reference sequence). The CDR3 sequence is CASSPGTGSNFYRTDTQYF. DNA for the CDR3: TGTGCCAGCAGCCCGGGGACAGGGTCCAACTTTTACCGCACAGATACGCAGTATTTT.

This chain joins TRBV28 and TRBJ2-1; D may be TRBD2 (6 bases). CDR3 length: 11 amino acids. In germline, CDR1 is MDHEN, CDR2 SYDVKM. Trimming took off 8 bases at V and 9 bases at J, with 11 bases between the two ends. CDR3 residues: CASLGRIEQFF. CDR3 bases: TGTGCCAGCCTGGGGAGGATTGAGCAGTTCTTC. The complete variable domain, with remaining parts taken from reference TRBV28 and TRBJ2-1, reads DVKVTQSSRYLVKRTGEKVFLECVQDMDHENMFWYRQDPGLGLRLIYFSYDVKMKEKGDIPEGYSVSREKKERFSLILESASTNQTSMYLCASLGRIEQFFGPGTRLTVL.

This chain connects TRBV10-3 to TRBJ2-5; 7 bases match TRBD1. Germline V CDR1 and CDR2: ENHRY, SYGVKD. CDR3 length equals 13 residues. The junction had 2 bases not matched to a gene; V was cut back by 6 bases and J by 1 base. The CDR3: CAIRDRTQETQYF. In nucleotides, the CDR3 is TGTGCCATCAGGGACAGGACCCAAGAGACCCAGTACTTC.

This rearrangement joins TRBV6-6 to TRBJ1-5, with unresolved D. This CDR3 is built from 15 residues. In germline, CDR1 is MNHNY, CDR2 SVGAGI (reference sequence). V lost 7 bases to trimming and J lost 4 bases, with 17 bases between them. Written as DNA, the CDR3 is TGTGCCAGCAAGCCTGACCCGGTTGGGAATCAGCCCCAGCATTTT. The encoded protein is CASKPDPVGNQPQHF.